These T cell receptor beta chains were read from a single sample in a study of cytomegalovirus exposure and HLA in healthy donors. The repertoire was sequenced with immunoSEQ multiplex PCR; TCRdb's copy has only in-frame clones and lacks some. The table lists about 160,000 clones, about 80% of them singletons. Sequencing was carried out using PBMCs. The receptors originated from a man aged 40-50 years in good health and CMV-seronegative. CDR3s include the opening cysteine and the closing phenylalanine or tryptophan. The order of the fields is J gene, D gene, clone size, CDR3 length, V gene, CDR3 DNA, CDR3 protein. The D gene is left open where the match is weak. For some rows the clone size is stated as once, few or many, or as a class when expanded; others skip it.

TRBJ2-2 NA few 17 TRBV7-2 TGTGCCAGCAGCTTAGCGGCTAGTCAGTACGACACCGGGGAGCTGTTTTTT CASSLAASQYDTGELFF
TRBJ2-7 TRBD1 NA 14 TRBV6-5 TGTGCCAGCAGGTCTACAGGGGGGTCCTACGAGCAGTACTTC CASRSTGGSYEQYF
TRBJ2-1 TRBD2 NA 15 TRBV2 TGTGCCAGCAGTGAAGCCCTAGCGGGAGGGAATGAGCAGTTCTTC CASSEALAGGNEQFF
TRBJ2-1 NA NA 14 TRBV11-3 TGTGCCAGCAGCTTGGACGGGGATTACAATGAGCAGTTCTTC CASSLDGDYNEQFF
TRBJ1-3 TRBD1 NA 12 TRBV6-5 TGTGCCAGCAGGGGACAGGGAGGCACCATATATTTT CASRGQGGTIYF
TRBJ1-5 NA few 14 TRBV10-3 TGTGCCATCAGTGACAGTAATAGCAATCAGCCCCAGCATTTT CAISDSNSNQPQHF
TRBJ2-1 NA NA 15 TRBV7-2 TGTGCCAGCAGCTTAACCGGGAGAGGCTTCAATGAGCAGTTCTTC CASSLTGRGFNEQFF
TRBJ2-5 TRBD2 NA 15 TRBV5-1 TGCGCCAGCAGCTTCGGCGGGAGCCCAGGGGAGACCCAGTACTTC CASSFGGSPGETQYF
TRBJ2-1 TRBD1 NA 15 TRBV6-1 TGTGCCAGCAGTCCTTCGGGACAGGTAAACAATGAGCAGTTCTTC CASSPSGQVNNEQFF
TRBJ2-4 NA few 13 TRBV5-4 TGTGCCAGCAGCTTGGCAGGGTTGAACATTCAGTACTTC CASSLAGLNIQYF
TRBJ2-3 NA NA 14 TRBV6-5 TGTGTCAGCAGTTACGCAACTAGCACAGATACGCAGTATTTT CVSSYATSTDTQYF
TRBJ2-3 NA NA 13 TRBV10-3 TGTGCCATCAGTCTAACTAGCACAGATACGCAGTATTTT CAISLTSTDTQYF
TRBJ2-6 TRBD2 NA 17 TRBV7-2 TGTGCCAGCAGCTTAGTGGCGGGAGTCTCTGGGGCCAACGTCCTGACTTTC CASSLVAGVSGANVLTF
TRBJ1-1 NA NA 17 TRBV7-2 TGTGCCAGCAGCTTAGGAGGAGGGAGGTATCCGAACACTGAAGCTTTCTTT CASSLGGGRYPNTEAFF
TRBJ1-5 TRBD1 once 14 TRBV5-6 TGTGCCAGCAGCTGGGGACAGGGTAATCAGCCCCAGCATTTT CASSWGQGNQPQHF
TRBJ1-1 NA NA 13 TRBV11-2 TGTGCCAGCAGCTTAGTTAGGAACACTGAAGCTTTCTTT CASSLVRNTEAFF
TRBJ2-4 NA NA 16 TRBV10-3 TGTGCCATCAGTGAGGGGGGACATGGGGGCCAAAACATTCAGTACTTC CAISEGGHGGQNIQYF
TRBJ2-1 TRBD2 NA 14 TRBV7-9 TGTGCCAGCAGCTTCGCCGGGGGGTACAATGAGCAGTTCTTC CASSFAGGYNEQFF
TRBJ2-7 NA NA 14 TRBV5-6 TGTGCCAGCAGCTTACGGAGGCGGACCTACGAGCAGTACTTC CASSLRRRTYEQYF
TRBJ1-2 TRBD1 once 13 TRBV5-1 TGCGCCAGCAGCCCGACAGGGTTGGGTGGCTACACCTTC CASSPTGLGGYTF
TRBJ2-2 NA NA 16 TRBV5-1 TGCGCCAGCAGTGGGGGGCCAGGGGGTGTCACCGGGGAGCTGTTTTTT CASSGGPGGVTGELFF
TRBJ2-5 TRBD1 NA 17 TRBV5-1 TGCGCCAGCAGCTTAAAAACTCCGGGACAGGGGTTAGAGACCCAGTACTTC CASSLKTPGQGLETQYF
TRBJ2-7 TRBD2 NA 18 TRBV7-9 TGTGCCAGCAGCCCCTTTACCGGGACTAGATACGTCCTGTACGAGCAGTACTTC CASSPFTGTRYVLYEQYF
TRBJ2-2 NA NA 15 TRBV21-1 TGTGCCAGCAGCAACAACGCGACCCAGGGCGGGGAGCTGTTTTTT CASSNNATQGGELFF
TRBJ2-5 NA NA 17 TRBV28 TGTGCCAGCAGTTTCAGTGATTACGCGAAGGGGAAAGAGACCCAGTACTTC CASSFSDYAKGKETQYF